A single sample is the source of the 25 T cell receptor beta chains below, sequenced in a study of cytomegalovirus exposure and HLA in healthy donors. Vbeta (60) and Jbeta (13) primers were used in the PCR. Profiled with immunoSEQ multiplex PCR; TCRdb holds only in-frame clones, not every one. The sample contains 150,000 to 180,000 clones, 82% of which appear only once. Sequencing input: PBMCs. These receptors were collected from a woman aged 45 to 65 in good health and CMV-seropositive.

The rearrangement joins TRBV9 to TRBJ2-6, with 11 positions matching TRBD1. The CDR3 has 17 amino acids. CDR1 SGDLS and CDR2 YYNGEE come from the germline V gene. J was trimmed by 4 bases and V by 0 bases; bases with no gene match: 3. The CDR3 bases are TGTGCCAGCAGCGTAGCTGGACAGGGGGCCGGGGCCAACGTCCTGACTTTC. Translating it yields CASSVAGQGAGANVLTF.

J is TRBJ1-2 and V is TRBV11-1, with D tentatively TRBD1 (5 bases). The CDR3 contains 14 residues. V dropped 5 bases and J dropped 3 bases, with 13 bases sitting between them. Germline V lookup: CDR1 SGHAT, CDR2 FQDESV (reference sequence). The CDR3 DNA sequence: TGTGCCAGCAGCCCGGGGGAAGGTGACTATGGCTACACCTTC. This encodes CASSPGEGDYGYTF.

This chain links TRBV5-6 with TRBJ2-2, with D possibly being TRBD1 (6 bases). V lost 4 bases to trimming and J lost 4 bases, with 14 bases between them. This CDR3 is built from 15 residues. Germline CDR1 is SGHDT and CDR2 is YYEEEE. The CDR3 DNA is TGTGCCAGCAGCCCCTGGGACACCCTCACCGGGGAGCTGTTTTTT. Amino acids: CASSPWDTLTGELFF.

The chain couples TRBV4-3 to TRBJ1-2; possible D gene TRBD1, 5 bases. Trimming stripped 0 bases from V and 5 bases from J, with 13 bases between. Germline V CDR1 and CDR2: LGHNA, YSLEER. This CDR3 region has 15 residues. CDR3 sequence (DNA): TGCGCCAGCAGCCAAGACATCGTTCGGACATATGGCTACACCTTC. Protein product: CASSQDIVRTYGYTF.

This clone was picked up a small number of times. The chain carries TRBV10-3 and TRBJ2-7; TRBD1 aligns across 9 bases. J lost 6 bases, V lost 11 bases, and 11 bases had no gene match. Germline V gene sequence: CDR1 ENHRY, CDR2 SYGVKD. The CDR3 contains 13 residues. CDR3 sequence: CAARDRVGGEQYF. The CDR3 bases are TGTGCCGCCCGGGACAGGGTCGGGGGCGAGCAGTACTTC.

V gene TRBV5-5 combines with J gene TRBJ1-4; D gene ambiguous. The CDR3 is 14 residues long. CDR1 is SGHKS and CDR2 is YYEKEE in the germline V gene (reference sequence). V was clipped by 0 bases and J by 6 bases, with 9 bases between them. The CDR3 loop is CASSLAASDEKLFF. DNA of the CDR3: TGTGCCAGCAGCTTGGCCGCTAGTGATGAAAAACTGTTTTTT.

J is TRBJ2-1 and V is TRBV19; 8 nucleotides line up with TRBD1. V gave up 6 bases and J gave up 10 bases; unmatched junction bases: 11. This CDR3 is built from 14 residues. The germline CDR1 and CDR2 sequences are LNHDA and SQIVND (reference sequence). In nucleotides, the CDR3 is TGTGCCAGTAGAAATGGCAGGGGGCCTAGGGAGCAGTTCTTC. Translated, it gives CASRNGRGPREQFF.

V gene TRBV18 combines with J gene TRBJ2-3; D not resolved. Trimming stripped 4 bases from V and 6 bases from J, with 8 bases between. The CDR3 extends over 12 amino acids. Germline values: CDR1 KGHSH, CDR2 LQKENI. CDR3 amino acids: CASSLPSDTQYF. CDR3 DNA sequence: TGTGCCAGCTCACTACCGAGCGATACGCAGTATTTT.

The chain couples TRBV29-1 to TRBJ2-7; D is undetermined. CDR3 size: 12 residues. The germline CDR1 and CDR2 sequences are SQVTM and ANQGSEA. Trimming took off 3 bases at V and 2 bases at J, with 8 bases between the two ends. The CDR3 nucleotides read TGCAGCGTTGAGGTTCGGGCCTACGAGCAGTACTTC. Translation gives CSVEVRAYEQYF.

This rearrangement joins TRBV7-2 to TRBJ2-6, with D maybe TRBD2 (6 bases). The CDR3 runs 15 residues. Germline lookup yields CDR1 SGHTA and CDR2 FQGNSA. V was trimmed by 6 bases and J by 4 bases, leaving 13 bases between them. CDR3 residues: CASSSGSSGANVLTF. The CDR3 coding sequence is TGTGCCAGCAGTAGCGGTAGCTCCGGGGCCAACGTCCTGACTTTC.

This chain connects TRBV29-1 to TRBJ2-6, with a tentative D call TRBD2 (7 bases). This CDR3 spans 14 amino acids. V was shortened by 6 bases and J by 2 bases, with 11 bases between the two germline ends. Germline lookup yields CDR1 SQVTM and CDR2 ANQGSEA. CDR3 sequence: CSVEGGTGANVLTF. CDR3 nucleotides: TGCAGCGTAGAGGGGGGGACTGGGGCCAACGTCCTGACTTTC.

The sample holds a few counts of this clone. V gene TRBV5-5 combines with J gene TRBJ2-7; TRBD1 aligns across 7 bases. The V segment lost 4 bases and the J segment 3 bases; nucleotides outside the gene matches: 13. This CDR3 spans 16 amino acids. Looked up from germline, CDR1 is SGHKS and CDR2 is YYEKEE (reference sequence). For the CDR3, the DNA is TGTGCCAGCAGCCAAACGCTGGGACAGTCCTACTACGAGCAGTACTTC. This translates into CASSQTLGQSYYEQYF.

The J gene is TRBJ2-2, the V gene TRBV6-1, with TRBD1 as a possible D gene (5 bases). V was clipped by 1 base and J by 6 bases, with 15 bases between them. This CDR3 region has 16 residues. CDR1 and CDR2 from the germline V gene are MNHNS and SASEGT. The CDR3 loop reads CASSEVTGWIPGELFF. CDR3 nucleotides: TGTGCCAGCAGTGAAGTCACAGGCTGGATTCCCGGGGAGCTGTTTTTT.

The chain links TRBV2 to TRBJ2-5; a possible D gene is TRBD1 (6 bases). The better agreement between TRBJ2-7 and the DNA end casts doubt on the J call. Germline V gene data show CDR1 as SNHLY and CDR2 as FYNNEI. This CDR3 has 15 residues. CDR3 in amino acids: CASSPRQVISYEQYF. The CDR3 DNA reads TGTGCCAGCAGTCCTCGACAGGTCATTTCCTACGAGCAGTACTTC.

With regard to this clone: The germline gene is not matched at one end of the junction; a read error may be the cause. The J gene is TRBJ1-2, the V gene TRBV19; D is ambiguous. Germline loops: CDR1 LNHDA, CDR2 SQIVND (reference sequence). This CDR3 is built from 11 residues. DNA of the CDR3: TGTGCCAGTAGGATAGGGCAGGCCTACACCTTC. As protein: CASRIGQAYTF.

This sequence joins TRBV29-1 and TRBJ1-1; no definite D call. The CDR3 totals 12 residues. Trimming shortened V by 5 bases and J by 1 base, and 8 bases separated the two germline ends. Germline assignment: CDR1 SQVTM and CDR2 ANQGSEA. The CDR3 DNA reads as TGCAGCGTTCCCGGGAGGAACACTGAAGCTTTCTTT. As protein: CSVPGRNTEAFF.

This clone was counted between two and nine times. The chain couples TRBV7-6 to TRBJ1-1; 7 bases are a match to TRBD1. CDR1 SGHVS and CDR2 FNYEAQ come from the germline V gene. With 5 bases clipped from V and 2 bases from J, the junction kept 11 bases outside the gene matches. This CDR3 has 16 amino acids. This CDR3 reads CASSGLDRPQNTEAFF. The CDR3 region has the DNA TGTGCCAGCAGCGGATTGGACAGGCCGCAAAACACTGAAGCTTTCTTT.

The genes are TRBV9 and TRBJ2-7; D may be TRBD1 (5 bases). V was clipped by 0 bases and J by 2 bases, with 12 bases between them. CDR3 size: 15 residues. The V gene's germline CDR1 is SGDLS and CDR2 YYNGEE. The CDR3 DNA reads as TGTGCCAGCAGCGTAGGTTCAGGGAAAGCCTACGAGCAGTACTTC. Protein sequence: CASSVGSGKAYEQYF.

J is TRBJ2-3 and V is TRBV7-8; 7 nucleotides line up with TRBD1. V lost 2 bases to trimming and J lost 2 bases; unmatched junction nucleotides: 4. The CDR3 has 15 amino acids. Germline values: CDR1 SGHVS, CDR2 FQNEAQ. The CDR3 nucleotides read TGTGCCAGCAGCTTAACAGGGGCAATCACAGATACGCAGTATTTT. Translated: CASSLTGAITDTQYF.

CDR3 bases: TGTGCCAGTAGTATCACGACAGGGTATCAGCCCCAGCATTTT. Protein product: CASSITTGYQPQHF. The J gene is TRBJ1-5, the V gene TRBV19; 7 bases fit TRBD1. The ends lost 3 bases at V and 5 bases at J; junction bases unmatched: 4. The CDR3 runs 14 residues. Looked up from germline, CDR1 is LNHDA and CDR2 is SQIVND (reference sequence). Supplemented by reference TRBV19 and TRBJ1-5, the full variable domain reads DGGITQSPKYLFRKEGQNVTLSCEQNLNHDAMYWYRQDPGQGLRLIYYSQIVNDFQKGDIAEGYSVSREKKESFPLTVTSAQKNPTAFYLCASSITTGYQPQHFGDGTRLSIL.

DNA for the CDR3: TGTGCCAGCAGCGTAGATGGGGGGGCGGTCACCGGGGAGCTGTTTTTT. This gives the protein CASSVDGGAVTGELFF. The rearrangement uses TRBV9 and TRBJ2-2; D possibly corresponds to TRBD2 (7 bases). CDR1 is SGDLS and CDR2 is YYNGEE in the germline V gene. V was shortened by 0 bases and J by 4 bases, with 13 bases between the two germline ends. The CDR3 contains 16 residues. Supplemented by reference TRBV9 and TRBJ2-2, the full variable domain reads DSGVTQTPKHLITATGQRVTLRCSPRSGDLSVYWYQQSLDQGLQFLIQYYNGEERAKGNILERFSAQQFPDLHSELNLSSLELGDSALYFCASSVDGGAVTGELFFGEGSRLTVL.

This chain links TRBV19 with TRBJ2-7; D is perhaps TRBD2 (5 bases). This CDR3 has 13 amino acids. V was pared by 8 bases and J by 3 bases, with 14 bases between. Per germline, CDR1 LNHDA and CDR2 SQIVND (reference sequence). CDR3 protein: CASGQAGGYEQYF. The CDR3 nucleotides read TGTGCCAGTGGTCAGGCCGGAGGCTACGAGCAGTACTTC. The variable domain in full, with the rest retrieved from reference TRBV19 and TRBJ2-7, is DGGITQSPKYLFRKEGQNVTLSCEQNLNHDAMYWYRQDPGQGLRLIYYSQIVNDFQKGDIAEGYSVSREKKESFPLTVTSAQKNPTAFYLCASGQAGGYEQYFGPGTRLTVT.

The chain employs TRBV4-1 and TRBJ1-1; D is possibly TRBD1 (6 bases). Trimming took 3 bases from V and 3 from J, leaving 11 bases between them. CDR3 length equals 14 residues. Germline loops: CDR1 MGHRA, CDR2 YSYEKL. The CDR3 spells CASSHTGSYTEAFF. The CDR3 coding sequence is TGCGCCAGCAGCCATACAGGGTCTTACACTGAAGCTTTCTTT.

V gene TRBV6-5 combines with J gene TRBJ2-1; 9 nucleotides line up with TRBD2. CDR1 is MNHEY, CDR2 SVGAGI, per germline. V was clipped by 0 bases and J by 6 bases; unmatched bases: 6. The CDR3 extends over 16 amino acids. CDR3 in amino acids: CASSYSAGGASNEQFF. The CDR3 DNA reads TGTGCCAGCAGTTACTCTGCGGGGGGGGCTAGCAATGAGCAGTTCTTC.

This clone was counted between two and nine times. The chain combines TRBV7-8 with TRBJ1-1; the match to TRBD1 covers 9 bases. The CDR3 has 14 amino acids. Germline V CDR1 and CDR2: SGHVS, FQNEAQ. With V trimmed by 4 bases and J by 1 base, 1 base remained unmatched. The CDR3 sequence: CASSSGQGNTEAFF. The CDR3 region has the DNA TGTGCCAGCAGCTCGGGACAGGGGAACACTGAAGCTTTCTTT.